These T cell receptor beta chains were read from a single sample in a study of cytomegalovirus exposure and HLA in healthy donors. Profiling relied on immunoSEQ multiplex PCR, and the TCRdb table lists in-frame clones only, not all of them. The sample lists approximately 67,000 clones, approximately 90% occurring once. The sample was PBMCs. The receptors here all came from a woman aged 25 to 45 in good health and CMV-seropositive. Each CDR3 is given with its conserved first and last residue. D genes are given only for firm matches. Only part of the rows carry a size: once, few, many, or a class if the clone is expanded.

V: TRBV9
J: TRBJ2-1
size: .
D: TRBD2
DNA: TGTGCCAGCAGCGTGGGGACTAGCGGGAATCCGTTCTTC
CDR3: CASSVGTSGNPFF

V: TRBV5-4
J: TRBJ2-5
size: .
D: TRBD2
DNA: TGTGCCAGCAGCTTGTTTAGCGGGCCCCAAGAGACCCAGTACTTC
CDR3: CASSLFSGPQETQYF

V: TRBV5-1
J: TRBJ2-7
size: .
D: .
DNA: TGCGCCAGCAGACTAGCCGGGAAATACGAGCAGTACTTC
CDR3: CASRLAGKYEQYF

V: TRBV18
J: TRBJ2-1
size: few
D: .
DNA: TGTGCCAGCTCACCTCTGCCTGGGCTAGCGAGGAATGAGCAGTTCTTC
CDR3: CASSPLPGLARNEQFF

V: TRBV6-5
J: TRBJ1-5
size: .
D: .
DNA: TGTGCCAGCAAAAGGACAGACAATCAGCCCCAGCATTTT
CDR3: CASKRTDNQPQHF

V: TRBV11-1
J: TRBJ1-2
size: .
D: .
DNA: TGTGCCAGCAGCTTATTCGCGGCAGGGGAAGGCTACACCTTC
CDR3: CASSLFAAGEGYTF

V: TRBV7-9
J: TRBJ2-7
size: .
D: .
DNA: TGTGCCAGCAGCTTAACGGGAGTCGGCGAGCAGTACTTC
CDR3: CASSLTGVGEQYF

V: TRBV5-4
J: TRBJ2-7
size: .
D: .
DNA: TGTGCCAGCAGGCGGGACTTCACACCCGAGGGGGAGCAGTACTTC
CDR3: CASRRDFTPEGEQYF

V: TRBV19
J: TRBJ1-5
size: few
D: TRBD1
DNA: TGTGCCACTTCGTCGACCGGGACAGGCCTTTGGTTGAGCAATCAGCCCCAGCATTTT
CDR3: CATSSTGTGLWLSNQPQHF

V: TRBV5-1
J: TRBJ1-1
size: .
D: .
DNA: TGCGCCAGCAGCCCGGGAGGACAGACGATGAACACTGAAGCTTTCTTT
CDR3: CASSPGGQTMNTEAFF

V: TRBV19
J: TRBJ1-1
size: .
D: .
DNA: TGTGCCAGTAGTTTGGGGGCGAACACTGAAGCTTTCTTT
CDR3: CASSLGANTEAFF

V: TRBV6-6
J: TRBJ2-7
size: .
D: TRBD2
DNA: TGTGCCAGCATTGAAACCGGGACTAGCGGTTACGAGCAGTACTTC
CDR3: CASIETGTSGYEQYF

V: TRBV14
J: TRBJ2-2
size: .
D: .
DNA: TGTGCCAGCAGCCAAGATCAACGCAGGGCGCGAACCGGGGAGCTGTTTTTT
CDR3: CASSQDQRRARTGELFF

V: TRBV29-1
J: TRBJ2-2
size: .
D: TRBD2
DNA: TGCAGCGTTCGACTAGCGGGAGGTAGTCAATTCACCGGGGAGCTGTTTTTT
CDR3: CSVRLAGGSQFTGELFF

V: TRBV28
J: TRBJ2-7
size: .
D: TRBD2
DNA: TGTGCCAGCAGTTTATTTCGGGGGGCCTACGAGCAGTACTTC
CDR3: CASSLFRGAYEQYF

V: TRBV15
J: TRBJ2-5
size: once
D: TRBD2
DNA: TGTGCCACCAGCAGAGGTAATAGCGGGAGGGCCGGAGAGACCCAGTACTTC
CDR3: CATSRGNSGRAGETQYF

V: TRBV4-2
J: TRBJ2-7
size: .
D: .
DNA: TGTGCCAGCAGCCAAGAGGCGGGGTACTACGAGCAGTACTTC
CDR3: CASSQEAGYYEQYF

V: TRBV7-6
J: TRBJ2-3
size: .
D: .
DNA: TGTGCCAGCAGCTTAAACGGCCTAACAGCAGATACGCAGTATTTT
CDR3: CASSLNGLTADTQYF

V: TRBV5-1
J: TRBJ2-7
size: .
D: TRBD1
DNA: TGCGCCAGCAGACCAGGACAGGGTTCCTACGAGCAGTACTTC
CDR3: CASRPGQGSYEQYF

V: TRBV7-8
J: TRBJ2-1
size: .
D: .
DNA: TGTGCCAGCAGCTTAGCCCAGGCAGGGAACGGCTATAATGAGCAGTTCTTC
CDR3: CASSLAQAGNGYNEQFF

V: TRBV7-9
J: TRBJ2-7
size: .
D: TRBD2
DNA: TGTGCCAGCAGCTTCGGGGGGTACTCCTACGAGCAGTACTTC
CDR3: CASSFGGYSYEQYF

V: TRBV15
J: TRBJ2-3
size: .
D: .
DNA: TGTGCCACCAGCAGAGGGGGGGAACAAAGCGTGACAGATACGCAGTATTTT
CDR3: CATSRGGEQSVTDTQYF

V: TRBV2
J: TRBJ1-2
size: few
D: TRBD1
DNA: TGTGCCAGCAGTGAACGCGACAGGGGTATCTATGGCTACACCTTC
CDR3: CASSERDRGIYGYTF

V: TRBV2
J: TRBJ2-2
size: .
D: TRBD2
DNA: TGTGCCAGCAGTAGACTAGCGGGATTGACCGGGGAGCTGTTTTTT
CDR3: CASSRLAGLTGELFF

V: TRBV7-9
J: TRBJ1-1
size: .
D: .
DNA: TGTGCCAGCAGCTTACCCCGACTGGGAGCGGCGTTGAACACTGAAGCTTTCTTT
CDR3: CASSLPRLGAALNTEAFF

V: TRBV2
J: TRBJ2-5
size: .
D: TRBD2
DNA: TGTGCCAGCGGCGGGAGTGTGGAGACCCAGTACTTC
CDR3: CASGGSVETQYF

V: TRBV6-4
J: TRBJ1-1
size: once
D: .
DNA: TGTGCCAGCAGCCCTATGGGGGACTCGACTGAAGCTTTCTTT
CDR3: CASSPMGDSTEAFF

V: TRBV7-9
J: TRBJ2-3
size: .
D: TRBD2
DNA: TGTGCCAGCAGCTTAACTAGCGGGAGCGGAACAGATACGCAGTATTTT
CDR3: CASSLTSGSGTDTQYF

V: TRBV2
J: TRBJ1-2
size: once
D: TRBD1
DNA: TGTGCCAGCAGTGCGGGACAGAACTATGGCTACACCTTC
CDR3: CASSAGQNYGYTF

V: TRBV5-1
J: TRBJ2-3
size: .
D: .
DNA: TGCGCCACTCAAGGGCGGGTCAGCACAGATACGCAGTATTTT
CDR3: CATQGRVSTDTQYF

V: TRBV7-9
J: TRBJ1-5
size: .
D: TRBD1
DNA: TGTGCCAGCAGCATAACAGGGGCCAATCAGCCCCAGCATTTT
CDR3: CASSITGANQPQHF

V: TRBV5-1
J: TRBJ2-1
size: .
D: TRBD2
DNA: TGCGCCAGCAGCTTGCGCCAGCGGGAGGCCTCCTACAATGAGCAGTTCTTC
CDR3: CASSLRQREASYNEQFF

V: TRBV7-8
J: TRBJ1-4
size: .
D: .
DNA: TGTGCCAGCAGCTTTCGTCCGGGGTCTGACGAAAAACTGTTTTTT
CDR3: CASSFRPGSDEKLFF

V: TRBV11-2
J: TRBJ2-7
size: .
D: TRBD1
DNA: TGTGCCAGCAGCAGACAGGGCTACGAGCAGTACTTC
CDR3: CASSRQGYEQYF

V: TRBV5-1
J: TRBJ1-5
size: .
D: TRBD1
DNA: TGCGCCAGCAGCACCGGTCCAGGGGGCGAACAGCCCCAGCATTTT
CDR3: CASSTGPGGEQPQHF

V: TRBV7-9
J: TRBJ1-5
size: .
D: TRBD1
DNA: TGTGCCAGCAGCTTACATCCGCCAGGGGGGCGAAATCAGCCCCAGCATTTT
CDR3: CASSLHPPGGRNQPQHF

V: TRBV7-2
J: TRBJ2-3
size: once
D: TRBD2
DNA: TGTGCCAGCAGTCAGACTAGCGGGTTCACAGATACGCAGTATTTT
CDR3: CASSQTSGFTDTQYF

V: TRBV10-3
J: TRBJ1-1
size: .
D: .
DNA: TGTGCCATCAGGTTCCTTGATAAAGCCACTGAGGCTTTCTTT
CDR3: CAIRFLDKATEAFF

V: TRBV5-1
J: TRBJ2-7
size: .
D: .
DNA: TGCGCCAGCAGCTTGGAGGGGGGGGCGGAGGCCTACGAGCAGTACTTC
CDR3: CASSLEGGAEAYEQYF

V: TRBV7-3
J: TRBJ1-2
size: few
D: .
DNA: TGTGCCAGCAGCTTATTCCATGGGGGCGTCTATGGCTACACCTTC
CDR3: CASSLFHGGVYGYTF

V: TRBV5-6
J: TRBJ2-7
size: .
D: TRBD1
DNA: TGTGCCAGCAGCTCACGACAGGGTACCGAGCAGTACTTC
CDR3: CASSSRQGTEQYF

V: TRBV5-1
J: TRBJ2-1
size: .
D: TRBD1
DNA: TGCGCCAGCAGCTTGGCCGGACAGGGCCGTTACAATGAGCAGTTCTTC
CDR3: CASSLAGQGRYNEQFF

V: TRBV7-9
J: TRBJ2-7
size: .
D: .
DNA: TGTGCCAGCAGCTCCGACAGCAACCCCTACGAGCAGTACTTC
CDR3: CASSSDSNPYEQYF

V: TRBV29-1
J: TRBJ2-7
size: .
D: .
DNA: TGCAGCGTTGAAGAGGTGGCAGTCGGACTGGGCGAGCAGTACTTC
CDR3: CSVEEVAVGLGEQYF

V: TRBV5-4
J: TRBJ2-1
size: .
D: TRBD2
DNA: TGTGCCAGCAGCCAATCCGGACTAGCGGCCTACAATGAGCAGTTCTTC
CDR3: CASSQSGLAAYNEQFF

V: TRBV20-1
J: TRBJ1-1
size: once
D: .
DNA: TGCAGTGCCCTACACACTGAAGCTTTCTTT
CDR3: CSALHTEAFF

V: TRBV5-1
J: TRBJ2-5
size: once
D: TRBD1
DNA: TGCGCCAGCAGCCCCGACCCCGGACAGGGCCAAGAGACCCAGTACTTC
CDR3: CASSPDPGQGQETQYF

V: TRBV28
J: TRBJ2-7
size: .
D: .
DNA: TGTGCCAGCACCAATCCGGGGGATCACTTCTCCTACGAGCAGTACTTC
CDR3: CASTNPGDHFSYEQYF

V: TRBV28
J: TRBJ1-5
size: once
D: .
DNA: TGTGCCAGCAGTCTAAGACAGGTCAATCAGCCCCAGCATTTT
CDR3: CASSLRQVNQPQHF